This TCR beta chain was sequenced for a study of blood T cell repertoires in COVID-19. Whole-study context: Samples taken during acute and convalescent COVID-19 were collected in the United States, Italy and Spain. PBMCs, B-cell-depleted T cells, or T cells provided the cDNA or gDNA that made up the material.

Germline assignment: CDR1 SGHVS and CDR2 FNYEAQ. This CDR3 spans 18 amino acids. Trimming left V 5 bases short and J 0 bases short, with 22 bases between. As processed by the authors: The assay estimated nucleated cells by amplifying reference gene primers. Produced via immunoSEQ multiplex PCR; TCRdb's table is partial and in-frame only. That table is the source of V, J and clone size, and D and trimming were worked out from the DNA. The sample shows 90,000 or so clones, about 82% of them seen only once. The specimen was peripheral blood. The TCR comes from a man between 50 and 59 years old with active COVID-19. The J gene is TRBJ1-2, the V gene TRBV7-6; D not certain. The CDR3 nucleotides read TGTGCCAGCAGCCCCCTCCCCCGAGTGAGAGAAGCTAACTATGGCTACACCTTC. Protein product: CASSPLPRVREANYGYTF.